This entry is about one T cell receptor beta chain. Other DNA sequences of this sample code for an identical CDR3. As handled by the study authors: Researchers report that nucleated cell counts were estimated from reference gene primer amplification. Data came from immunoSEQ multiplex PCR; TCRdb stores just in-frame clones and leaves some out. That table supplies the V and J calls and clone size; D and trimming were determined from the DNA. The sample consists of roughly 190,000 clones, more than 75% of them appearing once. Enrolled during active infection, Seattle patients were then followed longitudinally. V was cut by 0 bases and J by 4 bases, with 14 bases left in between. There are 16 residues in the CDR3. The germline CDR1 and CDR2 sequences are SGHDT and YYEEEE. This sample was taken from a study of blood T cell repertoires in COVID-19. On the study more broadly: Sites across the United States, Italy and Spain contributed samples from acute and convalescent COVID-19.

The chain links TRBV5-6 to TRBJ1-3, with D possibly being TRBD1 (6 bases). Sequenced sample: peripheral blood. The origin of this receptor is a woman aged 55-69 years with COVID-19, enrolled during active disease. The CDR3 loop is CASSLDVAGAGNTIYF. CDR3 bases: TGTGCCAGCAGCTTGGATGTGGCGGGGGCAGGAAACACCATATATTTT.